This T cell receptor (beta chain) was sequenced for a study of glioma-infiltrating T cells. Overall study results and limits: Gliomas, especially low-grade, showed above-expected tissue-blood divergence; non-neoplastic patients showed below.

Amplification of TCR alpha and beta CDR3 regions from RNA used iRepertoire nested multiplex PCR. Each CDR3 protein gets one entry after TCRdb re-called the multiplex PCR reads with MiXCR. The sample has about 180,000 distinct CDR3 sequences, more than 35% seen once; the top ten hold around 5.3%. This CDR3 spans 16 amino acids. Looked up from germline, CDR1 is SEHNR and CDR2 is FQNEAQ (reference sequence). Turning to this clonotype: The antigen is undetermined. The junction departs from the called germline gene at one end, perhaps through a read error.

The V and J genes are TRBV7-9 and TRBJ2-6, with unresolved D. This receptor was taken from a human donor with low-grade glioma or glioblastoma, undergoing nonglioma brain surgery, or in good health (not recorded which). Input material: glioma tissue, nonneoplastic brain tissue, or PBMCs (not recorded which). CDR3 amino acids: CASSQYTSLWANVLTF. The CDR3 DNA follows: TGCGCCAGCAGCCAATACACCTCATTATGGGCCAACGTCCTGACTTTC.